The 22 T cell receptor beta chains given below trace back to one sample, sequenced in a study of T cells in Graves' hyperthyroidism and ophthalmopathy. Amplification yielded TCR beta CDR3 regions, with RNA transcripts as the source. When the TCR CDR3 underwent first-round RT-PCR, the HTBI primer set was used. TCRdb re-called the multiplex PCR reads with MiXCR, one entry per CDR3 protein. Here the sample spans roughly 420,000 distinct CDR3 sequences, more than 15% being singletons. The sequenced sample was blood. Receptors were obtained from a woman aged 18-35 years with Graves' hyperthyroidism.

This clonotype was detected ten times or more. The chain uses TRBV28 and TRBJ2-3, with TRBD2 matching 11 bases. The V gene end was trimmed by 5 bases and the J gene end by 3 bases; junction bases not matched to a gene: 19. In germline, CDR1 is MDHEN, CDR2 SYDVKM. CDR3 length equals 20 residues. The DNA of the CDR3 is TGTGCCAGCAGTACCTCCTTAGGGACTAGCGGAGGGGACCGGACAGATACGCAGTATTTT. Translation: CASSTSLGTSGGDRTDTQYF.

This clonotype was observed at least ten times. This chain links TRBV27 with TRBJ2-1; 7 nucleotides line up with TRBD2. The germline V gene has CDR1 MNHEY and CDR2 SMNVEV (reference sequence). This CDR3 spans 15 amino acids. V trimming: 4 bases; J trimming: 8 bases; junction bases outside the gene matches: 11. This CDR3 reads CASSSPSTGGDEQFF. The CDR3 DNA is TGTGCCAGCAGTTCACCATCAACGGGAGGCGATGAGCAGTTCTTC.

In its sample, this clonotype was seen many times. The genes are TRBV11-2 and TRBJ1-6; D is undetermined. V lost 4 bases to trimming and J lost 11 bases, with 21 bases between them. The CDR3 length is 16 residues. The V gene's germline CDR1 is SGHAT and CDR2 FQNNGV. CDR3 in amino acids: CASSSLKRGGRPPLHF. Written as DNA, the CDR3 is TGTGCCAGCAGCTCCCTGAAACGGGGAGGTCGACCACCCCTCCACTTT.

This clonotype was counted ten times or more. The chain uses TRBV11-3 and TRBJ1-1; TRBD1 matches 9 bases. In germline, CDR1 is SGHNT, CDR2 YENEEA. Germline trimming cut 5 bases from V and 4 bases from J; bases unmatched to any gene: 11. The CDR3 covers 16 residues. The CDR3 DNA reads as TGTGCCAGCAGCCCGGGACAGGGAGAGTCGGCCACTGAAGCTTTCTTT. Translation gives CASSPGQGESATEAFF.

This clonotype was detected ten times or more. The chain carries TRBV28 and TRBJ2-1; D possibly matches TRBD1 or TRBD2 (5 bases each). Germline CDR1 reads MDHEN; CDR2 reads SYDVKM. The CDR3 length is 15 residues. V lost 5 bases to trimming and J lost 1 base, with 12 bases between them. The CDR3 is CASSTGTGSYNEQFF. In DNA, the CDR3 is TGTGCCAGCAGTACCGGGACCGGGTCCTACAATGAGCAGTTCTTC.

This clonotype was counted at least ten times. The CDR3 region has the DNA TGTGCCACCGAAACGACACTAGCCAAAAACATTCAGTACTTC. It is translated as CATETTLAKNIQYF. The J gene is TRBJ2-4, the V gene TRBV28, with D hard to call. Germline V gene lookup returns CDR1 MDHEN and CDR2 SYDVKM. The length of the CDR3 is 14 residues. The V end was cut by 10 bases, the J end by 0 bases, with 13 bases between.

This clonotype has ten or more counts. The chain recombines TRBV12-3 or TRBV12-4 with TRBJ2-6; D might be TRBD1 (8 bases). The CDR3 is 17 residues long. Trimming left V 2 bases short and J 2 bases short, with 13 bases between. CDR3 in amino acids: CASSLRQGRAGANVLTF. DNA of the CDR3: TGTGCCAGCAGTTTAAGACAGGGGAGGGCTGGGGCCAACGTCCTGACTTTC.

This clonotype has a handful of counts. The CDR3 sequence is CSAREAEPYGYTF. Written as DNA, the CDR3 is TGCAGTGCTAGAGAAGCAGAGCCATATGGCTACACCTTC. The chain joins TRBV20-1 to TRBJ1-2; D ambiguous. Looked up from germline, CDR1 is DFQATT and CDR2 is SNEGSKA (reference sequence). Deletions cut 0 bases from V and 5 bases from J, with 10 bases between. The CDR3 is made up of 13 amino acids.

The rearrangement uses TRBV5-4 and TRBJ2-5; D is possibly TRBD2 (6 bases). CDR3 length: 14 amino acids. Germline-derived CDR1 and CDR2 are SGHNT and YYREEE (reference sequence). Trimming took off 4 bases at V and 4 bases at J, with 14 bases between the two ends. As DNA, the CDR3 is TGTGCCAGCAGCGAGGGCCTCGGGAGAGAGACCCAGTACTTC. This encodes CASSEGLGRETQYF.

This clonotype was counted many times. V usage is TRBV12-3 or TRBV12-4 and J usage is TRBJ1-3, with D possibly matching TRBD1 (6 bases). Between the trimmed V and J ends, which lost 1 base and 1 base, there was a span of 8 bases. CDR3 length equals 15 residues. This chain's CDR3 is CASSLVTGSGNTIYF. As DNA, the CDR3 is TGTGCCAGCAGTTTAGTTACAGGGTCTGGAAACACCATATATTTT.

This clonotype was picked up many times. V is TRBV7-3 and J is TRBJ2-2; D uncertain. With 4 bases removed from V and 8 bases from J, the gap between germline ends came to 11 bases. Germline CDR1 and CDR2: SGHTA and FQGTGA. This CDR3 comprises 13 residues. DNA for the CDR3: TGTGCCAGCAGCTCCCAAGGGCGGGGGGAGCTGTTTTTT. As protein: CASSSQGRGELFF.

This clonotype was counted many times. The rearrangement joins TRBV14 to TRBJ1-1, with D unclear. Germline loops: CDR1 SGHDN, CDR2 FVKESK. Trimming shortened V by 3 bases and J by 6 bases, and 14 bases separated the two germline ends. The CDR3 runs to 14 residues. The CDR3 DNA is TGTGCCAGCAGCCACCTAGGCAAGGTAGCTGAAGCTTTCTTT. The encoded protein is CASSHLGKVAEAFF.

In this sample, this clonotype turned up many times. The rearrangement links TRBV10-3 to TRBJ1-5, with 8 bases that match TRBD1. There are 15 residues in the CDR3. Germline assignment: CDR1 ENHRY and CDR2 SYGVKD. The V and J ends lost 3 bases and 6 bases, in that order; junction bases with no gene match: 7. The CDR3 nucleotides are TGTGCCATCAGTGAACAGGGGGAGGGTAGTCAGCCCCAGCATTTT. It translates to CAISEQGEGSQPQHF.

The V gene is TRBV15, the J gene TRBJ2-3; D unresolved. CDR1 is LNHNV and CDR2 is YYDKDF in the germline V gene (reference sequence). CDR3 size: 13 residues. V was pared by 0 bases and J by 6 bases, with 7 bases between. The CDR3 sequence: CATSRDFGDTQYF. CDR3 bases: TGTGCCACCAGCAGAGATTTCGGGGATACGCAGTATTTT.

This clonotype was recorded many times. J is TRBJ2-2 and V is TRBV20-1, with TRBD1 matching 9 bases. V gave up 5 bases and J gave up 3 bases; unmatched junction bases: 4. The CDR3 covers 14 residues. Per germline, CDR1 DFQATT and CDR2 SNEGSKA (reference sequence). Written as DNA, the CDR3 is TGCAGTGCTTCGACAGGGGGAGACACCGGGGAGCTGTTTTTT. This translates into CSASTGGDTGELFF.

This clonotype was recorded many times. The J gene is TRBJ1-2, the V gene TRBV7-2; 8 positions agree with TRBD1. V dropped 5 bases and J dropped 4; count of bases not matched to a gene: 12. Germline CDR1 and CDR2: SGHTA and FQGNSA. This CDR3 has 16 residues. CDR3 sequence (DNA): TGTGCCAGCAGCAGGACAGGGAGGGGGGGCCTCTATGGCTACACCTTC. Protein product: CASSRTGRGGLYGYTF.

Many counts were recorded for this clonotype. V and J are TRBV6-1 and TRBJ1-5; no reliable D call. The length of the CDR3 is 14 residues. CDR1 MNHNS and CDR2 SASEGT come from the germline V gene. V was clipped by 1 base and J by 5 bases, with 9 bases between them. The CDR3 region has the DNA TGTGCCAGCAGTGAAGTTGGAATTCATCAGCCCCAGCATTTT. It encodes CASSEVGIHQPQHF.

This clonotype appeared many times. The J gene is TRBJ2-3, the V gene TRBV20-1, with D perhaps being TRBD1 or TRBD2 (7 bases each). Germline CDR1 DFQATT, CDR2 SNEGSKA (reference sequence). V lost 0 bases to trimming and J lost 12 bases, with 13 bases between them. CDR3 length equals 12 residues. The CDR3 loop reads CSARDQGGAQYF. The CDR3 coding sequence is TGCAGTGCTAGAGATCAGGGGGGGGCCCAGTATTTT.

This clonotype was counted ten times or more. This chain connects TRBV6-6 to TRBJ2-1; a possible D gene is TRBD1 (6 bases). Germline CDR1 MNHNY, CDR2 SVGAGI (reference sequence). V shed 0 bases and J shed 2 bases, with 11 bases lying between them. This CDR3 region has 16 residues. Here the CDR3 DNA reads TGTGCCAGCAGTTACTCGAGCAGGGGCACCTACAATGAGCAGTTCTTC. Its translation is CASSYSSRGTYNEQFF.

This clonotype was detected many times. In DNA form, the CDR3 reads TGTGCCAGCTCCGGGTCCCGCACCGGGGAGCTGTTTTTT. Residues: CASSGSRTGELFF. The chain links TRBV9 to TRBJ2-2, with no clear D. V dropped 7 bases and J dropped 4 bases, with 11 bases sitting between them. Looked up from germline, CDR1 is SGDLS and CDR2 is YYNGEE. The CDR3 is 13 residues long.

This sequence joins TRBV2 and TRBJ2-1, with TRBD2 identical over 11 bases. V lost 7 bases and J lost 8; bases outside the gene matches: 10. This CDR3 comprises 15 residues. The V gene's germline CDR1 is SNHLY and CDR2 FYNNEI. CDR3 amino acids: CASTDWGTSGDEQFF. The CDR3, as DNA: TGTGCCAGCACCGACTGGGGGACTAGCGGTGATGAGCAGTTCTTC.

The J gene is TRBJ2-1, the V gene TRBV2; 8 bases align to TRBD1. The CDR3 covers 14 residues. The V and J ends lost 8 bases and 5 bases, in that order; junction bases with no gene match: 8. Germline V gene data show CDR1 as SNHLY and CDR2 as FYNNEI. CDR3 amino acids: CASGRDRSNNEQFF. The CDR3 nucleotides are TGTGCCAGCGGCCGGGACAGGTCCAACAATGAGCAGTTCTTC.